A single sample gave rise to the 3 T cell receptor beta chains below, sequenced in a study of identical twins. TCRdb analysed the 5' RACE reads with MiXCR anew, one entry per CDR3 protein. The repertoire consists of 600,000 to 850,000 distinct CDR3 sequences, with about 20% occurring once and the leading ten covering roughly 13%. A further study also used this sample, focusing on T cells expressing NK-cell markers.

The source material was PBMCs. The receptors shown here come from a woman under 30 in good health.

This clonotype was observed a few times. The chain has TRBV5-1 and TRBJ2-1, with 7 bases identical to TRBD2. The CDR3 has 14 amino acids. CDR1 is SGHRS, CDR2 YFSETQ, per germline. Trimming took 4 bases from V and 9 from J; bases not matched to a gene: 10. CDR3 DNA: TGCGCCAGCAGCCCACCAGCGGGATGGAGTGAGCAGTTCTTC. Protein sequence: CASSPPAGWSEQFF.

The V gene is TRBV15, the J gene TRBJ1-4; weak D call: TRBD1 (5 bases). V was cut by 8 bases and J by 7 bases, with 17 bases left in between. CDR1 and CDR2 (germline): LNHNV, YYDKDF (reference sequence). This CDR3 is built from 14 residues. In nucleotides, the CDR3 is TGTGCCACCGGCCGCGGGAGGGGCGGTGAAAAACTGTTTTTT. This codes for CATGRGRGGEKLFF.

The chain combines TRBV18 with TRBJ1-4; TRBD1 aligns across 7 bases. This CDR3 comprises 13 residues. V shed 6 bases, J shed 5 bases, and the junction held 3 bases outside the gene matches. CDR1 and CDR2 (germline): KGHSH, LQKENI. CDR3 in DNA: TGTGCCAGCTCCTGGACAGGAAATGAAAAACTGTTTTTT. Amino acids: CASSWTGNEKLFF.